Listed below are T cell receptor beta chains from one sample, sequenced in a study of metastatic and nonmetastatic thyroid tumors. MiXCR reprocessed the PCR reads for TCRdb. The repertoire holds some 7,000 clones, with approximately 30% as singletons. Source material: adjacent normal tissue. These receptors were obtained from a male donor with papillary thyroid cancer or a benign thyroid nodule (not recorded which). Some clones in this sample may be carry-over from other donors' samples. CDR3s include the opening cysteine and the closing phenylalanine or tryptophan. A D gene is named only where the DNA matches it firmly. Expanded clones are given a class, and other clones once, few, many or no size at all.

CDR3aa: CASSNPRGGIYGYTF; CDR3nt: TGTGCCAGCAGTAACCCCCGAGGAGGGATCTATGGCTACACCTTC; v_gene: TRBV27; j_gene: TRBJ1-2; d_gene: .; abundance: medium-sized
CDR3aa: CASSFSGLGELFF; CDR3nt: TGTGCCAGCAGTTTTAGCGGGTTAGGGGAGCTGTTTTTT; v_gene: TRBV27; j_gene: TRBJ2-2; d_gene: TRBD2; abundance: many
CDR3aa: CASRLAGTETQYF; CDR3nt: TGTGCCAGCAGACTAGCGGGAACCGAGACCCAGTACTTC; v_gene: TRBV6-1; j_gene: TRBJ2-5; d_gene: TRBD2; abundance: few
CDR3aa: CASSLETGTLELFF; CDR3nt: TGTGCCAGCAGCTTAGAGACGGGGACCTTGGAGCTGTTTTTT; v_gene: TRBV11-3; j_gene: TRBJ2-2; d_gene: .; abundance: .
CDR3aa: CASSFGGRTNSPLHF; CDR3nt: TGTGCCAGCAGTTTCGGGGGGCGGACTAATTCACCCCTCCACTTT; v_gene: TRBV25-1; j_gene: TRBJ1-6; d_gene: .; abundance: medium-sized
CDR3aa: CASSEVVAMNTEAFF; CDR3nt: TGTGCCAGCAGTGAAGTCGTAGCTATGAATACTGAAGCTTTCTTT; v_gene: TRBV6-1; j_gene: TRBJ1-1; d_gene: .; abundance: .
CDR3aa: CASKTGSGQETQYF; CDR3nt: TGTGCCAGCAAGACAGGGAGTGGGCAAGAGACCCAGTACTTC; v_gene: TRBV2; j_gene: TRBJ2-5; d_gene: TRBD1; abundance: .
CDR3aa: CASSLQGTSGYTF; CDR3nt: TGTGCCAGCAGTCTTCAGGGTACGAGTGGCTACACCTTC; v_gene: TRBV27; j_gene: TRBJ1-2; d_gene: .; abundance: large
CDR3aa: CASSLGRGSLTDTQYF; CDR3nt: TGTGCCAGCAGTTTGGGCAGGGGGTCCCTCACAGATACGCAGTATTTT; v_gene: TRBV12-3/TRBV12-4; j_gene: TRBJ2-3; d_gene: TRBD1; abundance: few
CDR3aa: CASRRGTVGTVSGNSPLHF; CDR3nt: TGTGCCAGCAGACGGGGGACAGTAGGCACCGTCTCTGGAAATTCACCCCTCCACTTT; v_gene: TRBV27; j_gene: TRBJ1-6; d_gene: TRBD1; abundance: .
CDR3aa: CSADMTSGSEQYF; CDR3nt: TGCAGTGCTGACATGACTAGCGGGAGCGAGCAGTACTTC; v_gene: TRBV20-1; j_gene: TRBJ2-7; d_gene: TRBD2; abundance: many
CDR3aa: CASSWGSNQPQHF; CDR3nt: TGTGCCAGCTCATGGGGTAGCAATCAGCCCCAGCATTTT; v_gene: TRBV6-1; j_gene: TRBJ1-5; d_gene: .; abundance: .
CDR3aa: CASSLDSLNYGYTF; CDR3nt: TGTGCCAGCAGCTTAGACAGCCTTAACTATGGCTACACCTTC; v_gene: TRBV7-2; j_gene: TRBJ1-2; d_gene: .; abundance: .
CDR3aa: CSGGSDQETQYF; CDR3nt: TGCAGTGGAGGTTCAGACCAAGAGACCCAGTACTTC; v_gene: TRBV20-1; j_gene: TRBJ2-5; d_gene: .; abundance: .
CDR3aa: CASSRPGTGDTGELFF; CDR3nt: TGTGCCAGCAGCAGACCCGGGACAGGGGACACCGGGGAGCTGTTTTTT; v_gene: TRBV27; j_gene: TRBJ2-2; d_gene: TRBD1; abundance: .
CDR3aa: CASSPWETGGDQPQHF; CDR3nt: TGTGCCAGCTCACCATGGGAGACAGGGGGCGATCAGCCCCAGCATTTT; v_gene: TRBV18; j_gene: TRBJ1-5; d_gene: TRBD1; abundance: .
CDR3aa: CASSDQGTTSGNTIYF; CDR3nt: TGTGCCAGCAGTGACCAAGGGACCACCTCTGGAAACACCATATATTTT; v_gene: TRBV2; j_gene: TRBJ1-3; d_gene: .; abundance: medium-sized
CDR3aa: CASSSPTGRPTEAFF; CDR3nt: TGCGCCAGCAGCTCCCCAACAGGGCGTCCCACTGAAGCTTTCTTT; v_gene: TRBV5-1; j_gene: TRBJ1-1; d_gene: .; abundance: once
CDR3aa: CASSYDNEQFF; CDR3nt: TGTGCCAGCAGTTACGACAATGAGCAGTTCTTC; v_gene: TRBV2; j_gene: TRBJ2-1; d_gene: .; abundance: few
CDR3aa: CASSERWRREYGYTF; CDR3nt: TGTGCCAGCAGTGAACGGTGGAGGCGGGAGTATGGCTACACCTTC; v_gene: TRBV2; j_gene: TRBJ1-2; d_gene: .; abundance: .
CDR3aa: CASSPGTFESTDTQYF; CDR3nt: TGTGCCAGCAGTCCCGGGACATTTGAAAGCACAGATACGCAGTATTTT; v_gene: TRBV27; j_gene: TRBJ2-3; d_gene: .; abundance: medium-sized
CDR3aa: CASRLEGAKPYNEQFF; CDR3nt: TGTGCCAGCAGACTCGAGGGGGCCAAACCTTACAATGAGCAGTTCTTC; v_gene: TRBV6-2/TRBV6-3; j_gene: TRBJ2-1; d_gene: TRBD1; abundance: .
CDR3aa: CASSTYRGNQPQHF; CDR3nt: TGTGCCAGCAGCACGTACAGGGGAAATCAGCCCCAGCATTTT; v_gene: TRBV7-2; j_gene: TRBJ1-5; d_gene: TRBD1; abundance: .
CDR3aa: CATSREGNQPQHF; CDR3nt: TGTGCCACCAGCAGAGAGGGTAATCAGCCCCAGCATTTT; v_gene: TRBV15; j_gene: TRBJ1-5; d_gene: .; abundance: medium-sized
CDR3aa: CASSLNNRGGYGYTF; CDR3nt: TGTGCCAGCAGCTTGAATAACAGGGGTGGCTATGGCTACACCTTC; v_gene: TRBV11-2; j_gene: TRBJ1-2; d_gene: TRBD1; abundance: large
CDR3aa: CASSSARAQETQYF; CDR3nt: TGTGCCAGCAGCTCGGCCCGGGCTCAAGAGACCCAGTACTTC; v_gene: TRBV7-9; j_gene: TRBJ2-5; d_gene: .; abundance: many
CDR3aa: CASRASDLKWSSYEQYF; CDR3nt: TGTGCCAGCAGGGCCTCGGATCTAAAGTGGAGCTCCTACGAGCAGTACTTC; v_gene: TRBV6-1; j_gene: TRBJ2-7; d_gene: .; abundance: .
CDR3aa: CASSLMGNNEQFF; CDR3nt: TGTGCCAGCAGCTTAATGGGAAACAATGAGCAGTTCTTC; v_gene: TRBV7-3; j_gene: TRBJ2-1; d_gene: .; abundance: medium-sized
CDR3aa: CASSQIRTGEQFF; CDR3nt: TGCGCCAGCAGCCAAATTAGGACGGGAGAGCAGTTCTTC; v_gene: TRBV4-3; j_gene: TRBJ2-1; d_gene: .; abundance: .
CDR3aa: CSASARLAGDTDTQYF; CDR3nt: TGCAGTGCTAGCGCTAGACTAGCGGGAGACACAGATACGCAGTATTTT; v_gene: TRBV20-1; j_gene: TRBJ2-3; d_gene: TRBD2; abundance: many
CDR3aa: CSVGRSLNEKLFF; CDR3nt: TGCAGCGTTGGGCGGTCCCTTAATGAAAAACTGTTTTTT; v_gene: TRBV29-1; j_gene: TRBJ1-4; d_gene: .; abundance: many
CDR3aa: CASSDEYEQYF; CDR3nt: TGCGCCAGCAGCGATGAATACGAGCAGTACTTC; v_gene: TRBV4-1; j_gene: TRBJ2-7; d_gene: .; abundance: .
CDR3aa: CASSLPTNEKLFF; CDR3nt: TGCGCCAGCAGCTTGCCGACTAATGAAAAACTGTTTTTT; v_gene: TRBV5-1; j_gene: TRBJ1-4; d_gene: .; abundance: few
CDR3aa: CASSLAGAYNQPQHF; CDR3nt: TGTGCCAGCAGTCTAGCAGGGGCGTACAATCAGCCCCAGCATTTT; v_gene: TRBV27; j_gene: TRBJ1-5; d_gene: .; abundance: medium-sized
CDR3aa: CASGQQGPINTGELFF; CDR3nt: TGTGCTAGTGGCCAACAGGGGCCTATAAACACCGGGGAGCTGTTTTTT; v_gene: TRBV12-5; j_gene: TRBJ2-2; d_gene: TRBD1; abundance: .
CDR3aa: CASRRGTGGTTSGNSPLHF; CDR3nt: TGTGCCAGCAGACGGGGGACAGGAGGCACCACCTCTGGAAATTCACCCCTCCACTTT; v_gene: TRBV6-5; j_gene: TRBJ1-6; d_gene: TRBD1; abundance: large
CDR3aa: CASSLETPQGETQYF; CDR3nt: TGCGCCAGCAGCTTGGAGACCCCCCAGGGGGAGACCCAGTACTTC; v_gene: TRBV5-1; j_gene: TRBJ2-5; d_gene: .; abundance: medium-sized
CDR3aa: CASSLQETQYF; CDR3nt: TGTGCCAGTAGTCTGCAGGAGACCCAGTACTTC; v_gene: TRBV19; j_gene: TRBJ2-5; d_gene: .; abundance: few
CDR3aa: CASSYSPGPMIYF; CDR3nt: TGTGCCAGCAGTTACAGTCCGGGACCTATGATATATTTT; v_gene: TRBV6-6; j_gene: TRBJ1-3; d_gene: .; abundance: .
CDR3aa: CASSFARQGPTTYSGANVLTF; CDR3nt: TGCGCCAGCAGCTTTGCCCGGCAGGGGCCGACTACGTACTCTGGGGCCAACGTCCTGACTTTC; v_gene: TRBV5-1; j_gene: TRBJ2-6; d_gene: .; abundance: .
CDR3aa: CASSISSYNSPLHF; CDR3nt: TGTGCCAGTAGTATCAGCTCCTATAATTCACCCCTCCACTTT; v_gene: TRBV19; j_gene: TRBJ1-6; d_gene: .; abundance: .
CDR3aa: CSARGSGTANSPLHF; CDR3nt: TGCAGTGCTAGAGGGTCCGGGACCGCGAATTCACCCCTCCACTTT; v_gene: TRBV20-1; j_gene: TRBJ1-6; d_gene: .; abundance: once
CDR3aa: CASSSRSGPSSYEQYF; CDR3nt: TGTGCCAGCAGTTCCCGGTCAGGGCCTTCCTCCTACGAGCAGTACTTC; v_gene: TRBV12-3/TRBV12-4; j_gene: TRBJ2-7; d_gene: .; abundance: large
CDR3aa: CASSLADRVGYTF; CDR3nt: TGTGCCAGCAGTTTAGCCGACAGGGTTGGCTACACCTTC; v_gene: TRBV12-3/TRBV12-4; j_gene: TRBJ1-2; d_gene: TRBD1; abundance: .
CDR3aa: CASSLTPLGEWYNEQFF; CDR3nt: TGTGCCAGCAGCTTAACCCCCCTTGGGGAGTGGTACAATGAGCAGTTCTTC; v_gene: TRBV7-9; j_gene: TRBJ2-1; d_gene: .; abundance: medium-sized
CDR3aa: CASSPDGSYEQYF; CDR3nt: TGTGCCAGCAGCCCGGACGGATCCTACGAGCAGTACTTC; v_gene: TRBV11-2; j_gene: TRBJ2-7; d_gene: .; abundance: .
CDR3aa: CASGWMYTQYF; CDR3nt: TGTGCCAGTGGTTGGATGTATACGCAGTATTTT; v_gene: TRBV19; j_gene: TRBJ2-3; d_gene: .; abundance: few
CDR3aa: CASSLGGGSGPDTQYF; CDR3nt: TGTGCCAGCAGCTTAGGCGGAGGGTCTGGGCCAGATACGCAGTATTTT; v_gene: TRBV13; j_gene: TRBJ2-3; d_gene: .; abundance: many
CDR3aa: CASSTSRGQDNEKLFF; CDR3nt: TGTGCCAGCAGCACCTCGCGGGGACAGGATAATGAAAAACTGTTTTTT; v_gene: TRBV7-9; j_gene: TRBJ1-4; d_gene: TRBD1; abundance: many
CDR3aa: CASSDNLRAGELFF; CDR3nt: TGTGCCAGCAGTGATAATTTGAGGGCCGGGGAGCTGTTTTTT; v_gene: TRBV6-1; j_gene: TRBJ2-2; d_gene: .; abundance: .
CDR3aa: CASSLGPIQPQHF; CDR3nt: TGCGCCAGCAGCTTGGGCCCGATCCAGCCCCAGCATTTT; v_gene: TRBV5-1; j_gene: TRBJ1-5; d_gene: .; abundance: .
CDR3aa: CSVVRLGTQYF; CDR3nt: TGCAGCGTTGTGCGGTTAGGGACCCAGTACTTC; v_gene: TRBV29-1; j_gene: TRBJ2-5; d_gene: .; abundance: many
CDR3aa: CTSSYEPSGGRDLNEQFF; CDR3nt: TGTACCAGCAGTTACGAGCCCTCGGGGGGGCGGGACTTAAATGAGCAGTTCTTC; v_gene: TRBV6-2/TRBV6-3; j_gene: TRBJ2-1; d_gene: TRBD2; abundance: .
CDR3aa: CASSKRTESSYEQYF; CDR3nt: TGTGCCAGCAGCAAGAGGACCGAGAGCTCCTACGAGCAGTACTTC; v_gene: TRBV2; j_gene: TRBJ2-7; d_gene: .; abundance: few
CDR3aa: CASKDRGYVGELFF; CDR3nt: TGCGCCAGCAAGGACAGGGGTTATGTCGGGGAGCTGTTTTTT; v_gene: TRBV5-1; j_gene: TRBJ2-2; d_gene: TRBD1; abundance: .